This TCR beta chain originates from a study of blood T cell repertoires in COVID-19. In the study overall: Sites across the United States, Italy and Spain contributed samples from acute and convalescent COVID-19.

Data came from immunoSEQ multiplex PCR; TCRdb stores just in-frame clones and leaves some out. The sample includes some 59,000 clones, 75% to 85% of them seen just once. There are 16 residues in the CDR3. Trimming shortened V by 5 bases and J by 5 bases, and 21 bases separated the two germline ends. CDR1 SNHLY and CDR2 FYNNEI come from the germline V gene. The sequence derives from a woman aged 55-70 years with acute or convalescent COVID-19. The chain employs TRBV2 and TRBJ2-5, with D maybe TRBD1 (6 bases). Specimen: peripheral blood. As DNA, the CDR3 is TGTGCCAGCAGTCCCCCAACAGGGTTGAGGGGGGAGACCCAGTACTTC. Protein product: CASSPPTGLRGETQYF.